Below, 3 T cell receptor beta chains from the same sample are listed, as sequenced in a study of blood T cells in healthy people across ages. A second PCR of 7 to 11 cycles used a sample-barcoded 5' primer and a J-beta primer mix. Each CDR3 protein gets one entry after TCRdb re-called the 5' RACE reads with MiXCR. In the table there are approximately 800,000 distinct CDR3 sequences, 53% of which are singletons. What was sequenced was blood. Every receptor here comes from a man aged 80 or over in good health.

This clonotype was counted only a few times. The chain is built from TRBV14 and TRBJ2-7; D unclear. Germline V gene lookup returns CDR1 SGHDN and CDR2 FVKESK. The CDR3 sequence is 16 residues long. The ends were cut back, 0 bases at V and 2 bases at J, with 14 bases in the middle. The CDR3 DNA reads as TGTGCCAGCAGCCAAGATTGGGGAACCAGTGCCTACGAGCAGTACTTC. Protein product: CASSQDWGTSAYEQYF.

The chain joins TRBV5-1 to TRBJ2-5; 10 bases line up with TRBD1. With V trimmed by 3 bases and J by 5 bases, 1 base remained unmatched. Germline V gene lookup returns CDR1 SGHRS and CDR2 YFSETQ. The CDR3 runs to 13 residues. CDR3 nucleotide sequence: TGCGCCAGCAGCTGGGGACAGGGGGAGACCCAGTACTTC. Protein product: CASSWGQGETQYF.

V usage is TRBV11-1 and J usage is TRBJ1-2; D not resolved. Germline V gene sequence: CDR1 SGHAT, CDR2 FQDESV (reference sequence). The CDR3 is 12 amino acids. V was clipped by 10 bases and J by 9 bases, with 18 bases between them. The CDR3 reads CATNDGRVSYTF. CDR3 nucleotide sequence: TGTGCCACGAACGACGGAAGGGTTAGCTACACCTTC.